A selection of T cell receptor beta chains follows, all from one sample in a study of cytomegalovirus exposure and HLA in healthy donors. Data came from immunoSEQ multiplex PCR; TCRdb stores just in-frame clones and leaves some out. The table shows about 200,000 clones, with 83% occurring only once. The material sequenced was PBMCs. The receptors were sampled from a woman between 18 and 29 years old in good health and CMV-seronegative. Both conserved end residues are part of each CDR3. D genes are given only for firm matches. The size of a clone is reported for some rows only, either as once, few or many, or as a class for expanded clones.

>TRBV9|TRBJ1-2|-|-
TGTGCCAGCAGCGCCCCCCACGGTAGTCATGGCCGATTTAACTATGGCTACACCTTC
CASSAPHGSHGRFNYGYTF
>TRBV9|TRBJ1-2|-|-
TGTGCCAGCGCCCGTGAGGGGCTTTACGGCTACACCTTC
CASAREGLYGYTF
>TRBV30|TRBJ1-1|TRBD1|-
TGTGCCTGGAGTCCTAATCCCGACAGGGGTGCTTTCTTT
CAWSPNPDRGAFF
>TRBV5-4|TRBJ2-7|TRBD1|-
TGTGCCAGCAGCTCAGGACAGGGGGCGGTATCCTTC
CASSSGQGAVSF
>TRBV15|TRBJ2-3|TRBD2|-
TGTGCCACCAGCAGAGAGTACGAAGGACTAGCGGGTAGGGGAGATACGCAGTATTTT
CATSREYEGLAGRGDTQYF
>TRBV4-1|TRBJ2-2|-|-
TGCGCCAGCAGCCAACCCAGGGTGGAACCCGGGGAGCTGTTTTTT
CASSQPRVEPGELFF
>TRBV15|TRBJ2-5|-|few
TGTGCCACCAGCAGAGAAGGGTTGGAGACCCAGTACTTC
CATSREGLETQYF
>TRBV6-4|TRBJ2-1|-|-
TGTGCCAGCAGTGCCGGGAACAATGAGCAGTTCTTC
CASSAGNNEQFF
>TRBV10-3|TRBJ2-7|TRBD1|once
TGTGCCATCAGTGGCCGGGACAGGGGGAACGAGCAGTACTTC
CAISGRDRGNEQYF
>TRBV7-9|TRBJ2-7|TRBD1|-
TGTGCCAGCAGCTTGTCCGGACAGGGGAACGAGCAGTACTTC
CASSLSGQGNEQYF
>TRBV6-6|TRBJ1-2|TRBD1|-
TGTGCCAGCAGTTACGTCGGACAGGTCAGGGCCGGCTACACCTTC
CASSYVGQVRAGYTF
>TRBV7-3|TRBJ2-7|TRBD1|-
TGTGCCAGCAGCTCCCTTCCCCGGGACAGGGCCTACGAGCAGTACTTC
CASSSLPRDRAYEQYF
>TRBV4-1|TRBJ2-7|-|-
TGCGCCAGCAGCCAAGCTATGGGGGACCCCTCCTACGAGCAGTACTTC
CASSQAMGDPSYEQYF
>TRBV2|TRBJ2-2|-|-
TGTGCCAGCGAGCCCCTCGAAACCGGGGAGCTGTTTTTT
CASEPLETGELFF
>TRBV7-3|TRBJ2-1|-|-
TGTGCCAGCAGCTTAAGTCCACAACGGGGCAATGAGCAGTTCTTC
CASSLSPQRGNEQFF
>TRBV6-5|TRBJ2-7|-|-
TGTGCCAGCACCCCGGCGCCAGGGTACTACGAGCAGTACTTC
CASTPAPGYYEQYF
>TRBV9|TRBJ2-3|-|-
TGTGCCAGCAGTTCGGACGGGTGGGGCACAGATACGCAGTATTTT
CASSSDGWGTDTQYF
>TRBV6-5|TRBJ1-1|TRBD1|-
TGTGCCAGCAGTATCGGACAGGGGTTGAACACTGAAGCTTTCTTT
CASSIGQGLNTEAFF
>TRBV4-2|TRBJ2-2|TRBD1|-
TGTGCCTGTGGGACAGGGGACACCGGGGAGCTGTTTTTT
CACGTGDTGELFF
>TRBV6-1|TRBJ1-2|-|-
TGTGCCAGCAGTGACAGCTCTATAGGCTACACCTTC
CASSDSSIGYTF
>TRBV27|TRBJ1-2|TRBD1|few
TGTGCCAGCAGTTTAGACAGGGCCAATGGCTACACCTTC
CASSLDRANGYTF
>TRBV5-1|TRBJ2-6|-|-
TGCGCCAGCAGCTTGAGCGGCACTGGGGCCAACGTCCTGACTTTC
CASSLSGTGANVLTF
>TRBV25-1|TRBJ2-1|TRBD1|-
TGTGCCAGCAGTGAGGGTGGGACAGGGGGCAATGAGCAGTTCTTC
CASSEGGTGGNEQFF
>TRBV20-1|TRBJ2-5|-|-
TGCAGTGCTAGACCGAAGATTTCCCAGTACTTC
CSARPKISQYF
>TRBV6-5|TRBJ1-6|-|few
TGTGCCAGCAGTTACACGTATCTCTATAATTCACCCCTCCACTTT
CASSYTYLYNSPLHF
>TRBV19|TRBJ1-5|-|-
TGTGCCAGTACAGGTGGGGGCCCTCAGCCCCAGCATTTT
CASTGGGPQPQHF
>TRBV18|TRBJ1-5|-|-
TGTGCCAGCTCGCCAGGACAACTAGATCAGCCCCAGCATTTT
CASSPGQLDQPQHF
>TRBV29-1|TRBJ1-2|-|-
TGCAGCGTCCTTGGGGGTCCCGGCTACACCTTC
CSVLGGPGYTF
>TRBV15|TRBJ1-2|TRBD1|-
TGTGCCACCAGCAAGCCCGGACAGGGTGAAGGCTACACCTTC
CATSKPGQGEGYTF
>TRBV6-1|TRBJ2-1|TRBD2|-
TGTGCCAGCAGTGCCGGACTAGCGGGAAATTTAAATGAGCAGTTCTTC
CASSAGLAGNLNEQFF
>TRBV30|TRBJ2-7|-|-
TGTGCCTGGAGTGTACATAGCGAGTCCTACGAGCAGTACTTC
CAWSVHSESYEQYF
>TRBV15|TRBJ1-5|-|-
TGTGCCACCAGCAGAGGGACACCAGTTAGCAATCAGCCCCAGCATTTT
CATSRGTPVSNQPQHF
>TRBV5-6|TRBJ2-5|-|-
TGTGCCAGCAAGCTTGGAAATGGGGCCCAGTACTTC
CASKLGNGAQYF
>TRBV28|TRBJ1-2|TRBD1|few
TGTGCCAGCAGTTTACGGGGACAGAACTATGGCTACACCTTC
CASSLRGQNYGYTF
>TRBV7-3|TRBJ1-1|TRBD1|-
TGTGCCAGCAGCTCAGGACAGGGGGACACTGAAGCTTTCTTT
CASSSGQGDTEAFF
>TRBV19|TRBJ1-5|-|once
TGTGCCAGTAGTATAGGGCAGATGGGTCAGCCCCAGCATTTT
CASSIGQMGQPQHF
>TRBV2|TRBJ1-2|TRBD1|-
TGTGCCAGCAGAGAGGGACAGGGCCGAGACTATGGCTACACCTTC
CASREGQGRDYGYTF
>TRBV5-1|TRBJ1-3|-|-
TGCGCCAGCAGCTTACAGGGATCTGGAAACACCATATATTTT
CASSLQGSGNTIYF
>TRBV13|TRBJ1-2|-|few
TGTGCCAGCAGCCCCGGGACGGGCGGCTACACCTTC
CASSPGTGGYTF
>TRBV6-5|TRBJ2-7|-|-
TGTGCCAGCAGTTACGGATCCTATTCCCCTCTCGAGCAGTACTTC
CASSYGSYSPLEQYF
>TRBV30|TRBJ2-7|TRBD1|-
TGTGCCTGGAGTGTAGGGGGACAGGGAACCTACGAGCAGTACTTC
CAWSVGGQGTYEQYF
>TRBV29-1|TRBJ1-3|-|-
TGCAGCGTTGGCGGCGGTCACTCTGGAAACACCATATATTTT
CSVGGGHSGNTIYF
>TRBV19|TRBJ1-5|-|-
TGTGCCAGTAGTATAGCCGGACGGGAACGGCCCCAGCATTTT
CASSIAGRERPQHF
>TRBV11-3|TRBJ1-1|-|-
TGTGCCAGCAGCCCCAACCCAAACACTGAAGCTTTCTTT
CASSPNPNTEAFF
>TRBV7-9|TRBJ1-2|TRBD1|once
TGTGCCAGCAGCCCGCCGGGACAGCATGGCTACACCTTC
CASSPPGQHGYTF
>TRBV30|TRBJ2-7|TRBD1|-
TGTGCCTGGACTCCCGGGACAGGGGTTTCCGAGCAGTACTTC
CAWTPGTGVSEQYF
>TRBV4-1|TRBJ1-2|TRBD1|-
TGCGCCAGCAGCCAGTTTCAGGGGGGCGCCTATGGCTACACCTTC
CASSQFQGGAYGYTF
>TRBV2|TRBJ2-1|TRBD2|-
TGTGCCAGTTGGGCGGGAGTTCACAATGAGCAGTTCTTC
CASWAGVHNEQFF
>TRBV18|TRBJ1-4|-|-
TGTGCCAGCTCAAGAGCGGCAGCTAATGAAAAACTGTTTTTT
CASSRAAANEKLFF
>TRBV5-1|TRBJ2-5|-|-
TGCGCCAGCAGCTTGGCCGAGGGGCTTGGCGAGACCCAGTACTTC
CASSLAEGLGETQYF
>TRBV7-2|TRBJ2-7|TRBD2|-
TGTGCCAGCAGCTGGCCCGGGACTAGCGGGCCTACCTACGAGCAGTACTTC
CASSWPGTSGPTYEQYF
>TRBV19|TRBJ2-7|-|-
TGTGCCAGTAGTATTAAGGCGGGACAAGGCTACGAGCAGTACTTC
CASSIKAGQGYEQYF
>TRBV28|TRBJ1-1|-|-
TGTGCCAGCAGTTTACCAGGGACCATGAACACTGAAGCTTTCTTT
CASSLPGTMNTEAFF
>TRBV4-1|TRBJ2-7|TRBD2|once
TGCGCCAGCAGCCAAGACCGACTAGCCCTCTACGAGCAGTACTTC
CASSQDRLALYEQYF
>TRBV19|TRBJ1-2|-|-
TGTGCCAGTAATCAATCCCCGGGACGCACCGACTATGGCTACACCTTC
CASNQSPGRTDYGYTF
>TRBV7-2|TRBJ1-1|-|-
TGTGCCAGCAGTCCCGGGCCCAGGCTTGAAGCTTTCTTT
CASSPGPRLEAFF
>TRBV30|TRBJ1-5|-|-
TGTGCCTGCTCGACCGGGCAGCCCCAGCATTTT
CACSTGQPQHF
>TRBV28|TRBJ2-7|TRBD1|-
TGTGCCATTTTTCCCCGGACAGGGGGTGAGCAGTACTTC
CAIFPRTGGEQYF
>TRBV13|TRBJ2-2|-|-
TGTGCCAGCAGCCTAAAAGGGGCGCACACCGGGGAGCTGTTTTTT
CASSLKGAHTGELFF